Below are 23 T cell receptor beta chains sequenced from a single sample in a study of identical twins' blood T cells. TCRdb reanalysed the 5' RACE reads using MiXCR and keeps one entry per CDR3 protein. This sample has about 370,000 distinct CDR3 sequences, with about 28% found just once. The specimen was PBMCs. These receptors were obtained from a woman aged 18-49 years in good health.

Here the CDR3 reads CASSLGRTGVSGNTIYF. In DNA, the CDR3 is TGCGCCAGCAGCTTGGGAAGGACAGGGGTCTCTGGAAACACCATATATTTT. The V gene is TRBV5-1, the J gene TRBJ1-3; TRBD1 matches 9 bases. The CDR3 sequence is 17 residues long. The V gene's germline CDR1 is SGHRS and CDR2 YFSETQ. The V and J ends lost 0 bases and 0 bases, in that order; junction bases with no gene match: 4.

As concerns this clonotype: With a much larger clone just one base away, this may be a read error. The gene calls are TRBV29-1 and TRBJ1-4; D remains ambiguous. Looked up from germline, CDR1 is SQVTM and CDR2 is ANQGSEA. This CDR3 is 13 amino acids long. The chain's CDR3 is CSLVGQFNEKLFF. The CDR3 region has the DNA TGCAGTTTAGTGGGCCAGTTTAATGAAAAACTGTTTTTT. The entire variable domain, with the rest obtained from reference TRBV29-1 and TRBJ1-4, is as follows: SAVISQKPSRDICQRGTSLTIQCQVDSQVTMMFWYRQQPGQSLTLIATANQGSEATYESGFVIDKFPISRPNLTFSTLTVSNMSPEDSSIYLCSLVGQFNEKLFFGSGTQLSVL.

This clonotype was seen repeatedly, ten times or more. The V gene is TRBV3-1, the J gene TRBJ1-5; no firm D call. Germline V CDR1 and CDR2: LGHDT, YNNKEL (reference sequence). Between the trimmed V and J ends, which lost 6 bases and 5 bases, there was a span of 14 bases. This CDR3 comprises 14 residues. In DNA form, the CDR3 reads TGTGCCAGCAGTTTTACCCCCGGCGATCAGCCCCAGCATTTT. It translates to CASSFTPGDQPQHF.

This clonotype was seen repeatedly, ten times or more. The chain recombines TRBV12-3 or TRBV12-4 with TRBJ2-1; 10 bases map to TRBD2. V trimming: 3 bases; J trimming: 8 bases; junction bases outside the gene matches: 10. CDR3 length equals 16 residues. The DNA for the CDR3 is TGTGCCAGCAGTTTGGGGACTAGCGCGAAGAGGTATGAGCAGTTCTTC. This sequence encodes CASSLGTSAKRYEQFF.

Here the CDR3 reads CASSLSLSGANVLTF. The CDR3 region has the DNA TGCGCCAGCAGCTTGTCTCTCTCTGGGGCCAACGTCCTGACTTTC. The chain carries TRBV5-1 and TRBJ2-6; the D is unclear. Trimming left V 1 base short and J 0 bases short, with 5 bases between. The V gene's germline CDR1 is SGHRS and CDR2 YFSETQ. The CDR3 is made up of 15 amino acids.

A few counts support this clonotype. CDR3 protein: CASSQGWQGNTIYF. The CDR3 coding sequence is TGTGCCAGCAGCCAAGGTTGGCAGGGAAACACCATATATTTT. The chain is built from TRBV3-1 and TRBJ1-3; D is uncertain. The ends were cut back, 1 base at V and 4 bases at J, with 8 bases in the middle. CDR1 and CDR2 from the germline V gene are LGHDT and YNNKEL (reference sequence). The CDR3 loop spans 14 amino acids. The full variable domain, with the rest looked up from reference TRBV3-1 and TRBJ1-3, is DTAVSQTPKYLVTQMGNDKSIKCEQNLGHDTMYWYKQDSKKFLKIMFSYNNKELIINETVPNRFSPKSPDKAHLNLHINSLELGDSAVYFCASSQGWQGNTIYFGEGSWLTVV.

This clonotype has just a few counts. In DNA, the CDR3 is TGTGCCAGCAGCTTAGGTGTAGATAACTATGGCTACACCTTC. This codes for CASSLGVDNYGYTF. V usage is TRBV7-2 and J usage is TRBJ1-2; D call uncertain. CDR1 and CDR2 from the germline V gene are SGHTA and FQGNSA. Trimming pared 1 base from V and 1 base from J, leaving 7 bases between. The CDR3 has 14 amino acids. Full variable domain (rest looked up from reference TRBV7-2 and TRBJ1-2): GAGVSQSPSNKVTEKGKDVELRCDPISGHTALYWYRQSLGQGLEFLIYFQGNSAPDKSGLPSDRFSAERTGGSVSTLTIQRTQQEDSAVYLCASSLGVDNYGYTFGSGTRLTVV.

The V and J genes are TRBV3-1 and TRBJ2-1; D call uncertain. Germline V gene sequence: CDR1 LGHDT, CDR2 YNNKEL (reference sequence). The CDR3 length is 15 residues. Trimming took 1 base from V and 5 from J, leaving 12 bases between them. CDR3 sequence reads: CASSQAFACDNEQFF. As DNA, the CDR3 is TGTGCCAGCAGCCAAGCTTTTGCGTGCGACAATGAGCAGTTCTTC.

Notes on this clonotype: This could be a read error, since a much larger clone is one nucleotide away. The chain is built from TRBV2 and TRBJ1-3; D is possibly TRBD1 (6 bases). The germline V gene encodes CDR1 SNHLY and CDR2 FYNNEI. This CDR3 has 15 amino acids. The chain's CDR3 is CTSRPLTGLGNTIYF. The CDR3 DNA reads as TGTACCAGCAGGCCCTTGACAGGTCTTGGAAACACCATATATTTT.

The genes are TRBV6-2 or TRBV6-3 and TRBJ1-5, with D possibly matching TRBD1 (5 bases). The germline V gene encodes CDR1 MNHEY and CDR2 SVGEGT. With 6 bases removed from V and 5 bases from J, the gap between germline ends came to 20 bases. The CDR3 covers 16 residues. The CDR3 sequence is CASSPHSTGKDQPQHF. CDR3 DNA sequence: TGTGCCAGCAGCCCACACTCAACAGGCAAGGATCAGCCCCAGCATTTT.

This clonotype has a handful of counts. The chain carries TRBV19 and TRBJ2-1, with D unclear. V was cut by 3 bases and J by 3 bases, with 3 bases left in between. This CDR3 has 12 residues. Germline values: CDR1 LNHDA, CDR2 SQIVND (reference sequence). CDR3 amino acids: CASSIFYNEQFF. The CDR3 DNA sequence: TGTGCCAGTAGTATTTTCTACAATGAGCAGTTCTTC.

This chain joins TRBV4-2 and TRBJ2-1, with 11 bases aligning to TRBD1. Germline-derived CDR1 and CDR2 are LGHNA and YNFKEQ. The CDR3 has 15 residues. The V gene end was trimmed by 3 bases and the J gene end by 3 bases; junction bases not matched to a gene: 1. The CDR3 DNA reads as TGTGCCAGCAGCCACGGGACAGGGGGCTACAATGAGCAGTTCTTC. This gives the protein CASSHGTGGYNEQFF.

This chain uses TRBV20-1 with TRBJ2-3; 10 bases map to TRBD1. Germline V gene lookup returns CDR1 DFQATT and CDR2 SNEGSKA (reference sequence). V trimming: 5 bases; J trimming: 3 bases; junction bases outside the gene matches: 2. The CDR3 sequence is 13 residues long. The CDR3 protein is CSAGDRGTDTQYF. The CDR3 region has the DNA TGCAGTGCTGGGGACAGGGGAACAGATACGCAGTATTTT.

The chain is built from TRBV10-3 and TRBJ2-1, with D tentatively TRBD2 (5 bases). V was pared by 3 bases and J by 2 bases, with 5 bases between. Germline assignment: CDR1 ENHRY and CDR2 SYGVKD. The CDR3 runs 13 residues. CDR3 DNA: TGTGCCATCAGTGACGGGACCTACAATGAGCAGTTCTTC. Translated: CAISDGTYNEQFF.

This clonotype was counted only a few times. The V and J genes are TRBV20-1 and TRBJ2-2, with 7 bases matching TRBD1. CDR3 length: 14 residues. V lost 4 bases, J lost 3 bases, and 5 bases stayed unmatched. Germline CDR1 and CDR2: DFQATT and SNEGSKA (reference sequence). The chain's CDR3 is CSAIRQGYTGELFF. For the CDR3, the DNA is TGCAGTGCTATACGACAGGGTTACACCGGGGAGCTGTTTTTT.

This clonotype has ten or more counts. The rearrangement links TRBV12-3 or TRBV12-4 to TRBJ1-1; 8 bases match TRBD1. The CDR3 consists of 14 residues. Germline trimming cut 7 bases from V and 1 base from J; bases unmatched to any gene: 5. The CDR3 here is CASTQGAGNTEAFF. The CDR3 nucleotides are TGTGCCAGCACCCAGGGGGCTGGGAACACTGAAGCTTTCTTT.

A few counts support this clonotype. The CDR3 reads CTVISGGVTQYF. The CDR3 DNA follows: TGCACCGTAATTAGCGGGGGAGTGACCCAGTACTTC. J is TRBJ2-5 and V is TRBV29-1, with 9 bases fitting TRBD2. Germline CDR1 is SQVTM and CDR2 is ANQGSEA. CDR3 length: 12 residues. Together with reference TRBV29-1 and TRBJ2-5, the CDR3 gives the full variable domain: SAVISQKPSRDICQRGTSLTIQCQVDSQVTMMFWYRQQPGQSLTLIATANQGSEATYESGFVIDKFPISRPNLTFSTLTVSNMSPEDSSIYLCTVISGGVTQYFGPGTRLLVL.

The table lists this clonotype with a few counts. A much larger clone differs from this one at a single base, so this may be a read error. This rearrangement joins TRBV25-1 to TRBJ2-5, with 10 bases aligning to TRBD2. This CDR3 is 15 amino acids long. After removal of 2 bases from V and 2 bases from J, the junction contained 2 bases not matched to a gene. In germline, CDR1 is MGHDK, CDR2 SYGVNS. The CDR3 is CASSEPAGGQETQYF. The CDR3 DNA follows: TGTGCCAGCAGTGAACCAGCGGGGGGGCAAGAGACCCAGTACTTC.

V is TRBV20-1 and J is TRBJ1-5; D unclear. Germline values: CDR1 DFQATT, CDR2 SNEGSKA (reference sequence). Trimming removed 3 bases from V and 1 base from J, with 16 bases in between. The CDR3 contains 16 residues. This CDR3 reads CSASGYSTLSNQPQHF. CDR3 in DNA: TGCAGTGCTAGCGGTTACTCTACTTTGAGCAATCAGCCCCAGCATTTT.

This clonotype was counted between two and nine times. V and J are TRBV3-1 and TRBJ2-2; 7 bases fit TRBD2. The J segment lost 6 bases and the V segment lost 2 bases, leaving 3 bases of the junction unmatched. The CDR3 runs 14 residues. Germline V gives CDR1 LGHDT, CDR2 YNNKEL (reference sequence). The DNA for the CDR3 is TGTGCCAGCAGCCAACGTGGGAGGGCCGGGGAGCTGTTTTTT. Protein sequence: CASSQRGRAGELFF.

This clonotype was seen more than once but under ten times. This chain links TRBV2 with TRBJ1-1; possibly TRBD1 for D (5 bases). V was trimmed by 8 bases and J by 3 bases, leaving 10 bases between them. This CDR3 has 12 amino acids. In germline, CDR1 is SNHLY, CDR2 FYNNEI. This CDR3 reads CASGVGDTEAFF. CDR3 coding DNA: TGTGCCAGCGGGGTGGGGGACACTGAAGCTTTCTTT.

This clonotype was seen more than once but under ten times. The rearrangement joins TRBV10-3 to TRBJ2-7; D not resolved. The CDR3 has 14 amino acids. The V end lost 3 bases, the J end lost 4 bases, and 13 bases lay between the germline ends. Germline V CDR1 and CDR2: ENHRY, SYGVKD. The CDR3 DNA follows: TGTGCCATCAGTGATGTTCTGAAGGATTACGAGCAGTACTTC. As protein: CAISDVLKDYEQYF.

Notes on this clonotype: A much larger clone differs by one base, so this may be a read error. The chain couples TRBV5-1 to TRBJ2-3; possible D gene TRBD1, 6 bases. CDR3 size: 15 residues. Looked up from germline, CDR1 is SGHRS and CDR2 is YFSETQ. The CDR3 bases are TGCGCCAGCGGCTTGTTCGGACAGATCACAGATACGCAGTATTTT. This gives the protein CASGLFGQITDTQYF.